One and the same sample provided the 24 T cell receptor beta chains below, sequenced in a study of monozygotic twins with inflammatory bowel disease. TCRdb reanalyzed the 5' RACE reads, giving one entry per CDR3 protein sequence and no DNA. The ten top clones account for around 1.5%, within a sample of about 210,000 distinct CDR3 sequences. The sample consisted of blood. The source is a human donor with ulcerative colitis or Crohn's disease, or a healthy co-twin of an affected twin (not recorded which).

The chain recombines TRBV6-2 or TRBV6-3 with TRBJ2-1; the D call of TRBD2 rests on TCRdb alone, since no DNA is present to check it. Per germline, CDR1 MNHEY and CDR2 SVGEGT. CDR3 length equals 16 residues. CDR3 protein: CASSFWTSGGYNEQFF.

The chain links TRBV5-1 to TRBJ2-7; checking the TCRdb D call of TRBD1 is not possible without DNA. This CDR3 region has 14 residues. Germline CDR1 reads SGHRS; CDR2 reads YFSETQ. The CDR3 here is CASSLGTGWYEQYF.

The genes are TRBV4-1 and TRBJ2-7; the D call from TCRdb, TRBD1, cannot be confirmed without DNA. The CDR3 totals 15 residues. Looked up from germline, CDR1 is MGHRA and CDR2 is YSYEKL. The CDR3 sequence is CASSQVPQDRYEQYF.

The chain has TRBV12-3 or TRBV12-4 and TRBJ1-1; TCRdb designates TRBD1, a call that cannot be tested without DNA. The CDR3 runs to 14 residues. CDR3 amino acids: CASSFTQGDTEAFF.

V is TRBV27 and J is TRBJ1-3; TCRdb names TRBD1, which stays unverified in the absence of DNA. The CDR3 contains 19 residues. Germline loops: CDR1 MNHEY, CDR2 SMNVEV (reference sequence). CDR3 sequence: CASSSAGTGGIYSGNTIYF.

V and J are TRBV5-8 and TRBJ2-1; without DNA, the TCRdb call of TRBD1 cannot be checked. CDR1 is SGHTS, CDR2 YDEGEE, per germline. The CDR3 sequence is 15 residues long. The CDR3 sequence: CASSRQGASYNEQFF.

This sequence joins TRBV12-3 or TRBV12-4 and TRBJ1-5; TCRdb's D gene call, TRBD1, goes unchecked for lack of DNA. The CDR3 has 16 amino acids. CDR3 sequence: CASSLRQGEVDQPQHF.

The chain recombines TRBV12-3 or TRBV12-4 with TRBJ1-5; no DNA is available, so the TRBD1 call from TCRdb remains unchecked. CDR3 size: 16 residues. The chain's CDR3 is CASSRDRGNLNQPQHF.

CDR3 protein: CASSPDRTQYF. V gene TRBV6-6 combines with J gene TRBJ2-5. CDR3 size: 11 residues. CDR1 and CDR2 from the germline V gene are MNHNY and SVGAGI (reference sequence).

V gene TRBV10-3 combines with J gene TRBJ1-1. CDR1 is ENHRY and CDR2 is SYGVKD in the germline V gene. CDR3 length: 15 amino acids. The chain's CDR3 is CAISESKGKDTEAFF.

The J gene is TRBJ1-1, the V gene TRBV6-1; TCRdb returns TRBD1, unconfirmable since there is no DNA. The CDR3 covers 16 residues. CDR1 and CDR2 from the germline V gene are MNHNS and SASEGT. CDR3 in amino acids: CASSVDRTALNTEAFF.

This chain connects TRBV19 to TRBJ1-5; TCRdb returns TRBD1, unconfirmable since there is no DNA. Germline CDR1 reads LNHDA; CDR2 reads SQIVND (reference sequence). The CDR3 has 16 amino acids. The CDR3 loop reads CASSMGVTTASQPQHF.

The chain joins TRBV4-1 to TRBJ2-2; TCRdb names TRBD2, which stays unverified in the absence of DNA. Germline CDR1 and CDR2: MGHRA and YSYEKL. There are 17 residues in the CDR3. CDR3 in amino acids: CASSQLGLAGGTGELFF.

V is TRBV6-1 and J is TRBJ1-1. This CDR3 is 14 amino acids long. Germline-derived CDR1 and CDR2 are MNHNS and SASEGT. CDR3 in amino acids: CASRRYHGNTEAFF.

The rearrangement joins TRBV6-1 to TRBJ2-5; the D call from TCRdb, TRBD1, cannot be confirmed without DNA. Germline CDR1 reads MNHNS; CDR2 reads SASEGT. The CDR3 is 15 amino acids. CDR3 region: CASSEALGHGGTQYF.

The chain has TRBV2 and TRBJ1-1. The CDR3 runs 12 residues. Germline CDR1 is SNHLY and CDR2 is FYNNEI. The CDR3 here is CASRGEYTEAFF.

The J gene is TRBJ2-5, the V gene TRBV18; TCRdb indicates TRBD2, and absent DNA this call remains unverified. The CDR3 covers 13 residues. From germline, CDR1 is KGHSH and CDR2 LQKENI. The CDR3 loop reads CASSRGEEETQYF.

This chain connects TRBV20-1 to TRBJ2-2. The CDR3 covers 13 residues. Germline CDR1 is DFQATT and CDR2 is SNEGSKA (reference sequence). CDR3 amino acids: CSAPLGWAGELFF.

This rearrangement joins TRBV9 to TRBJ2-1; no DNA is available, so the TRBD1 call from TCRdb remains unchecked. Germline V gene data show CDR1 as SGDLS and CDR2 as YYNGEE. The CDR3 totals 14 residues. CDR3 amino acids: CASSVGGAWDEQIF.

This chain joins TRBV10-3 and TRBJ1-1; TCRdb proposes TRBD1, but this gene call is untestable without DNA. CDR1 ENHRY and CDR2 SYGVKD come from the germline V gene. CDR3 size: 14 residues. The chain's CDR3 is CAITATGKNTEAFF.

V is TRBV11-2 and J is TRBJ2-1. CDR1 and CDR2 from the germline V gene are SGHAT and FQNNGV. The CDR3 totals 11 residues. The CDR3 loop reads CASSEQNEQFF.

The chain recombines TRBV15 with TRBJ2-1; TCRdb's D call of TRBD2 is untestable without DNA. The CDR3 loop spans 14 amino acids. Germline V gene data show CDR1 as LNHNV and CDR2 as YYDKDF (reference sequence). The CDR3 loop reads CATSRDRGGDEQFF.

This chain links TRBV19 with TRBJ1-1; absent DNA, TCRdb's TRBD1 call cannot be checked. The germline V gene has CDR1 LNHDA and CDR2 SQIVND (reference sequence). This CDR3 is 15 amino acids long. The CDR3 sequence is CASSRSGGLGTEAFF.

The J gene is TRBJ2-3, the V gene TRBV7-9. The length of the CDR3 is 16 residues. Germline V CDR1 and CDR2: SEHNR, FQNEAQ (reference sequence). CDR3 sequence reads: CASSRGASGGTDTQYF.